Ten or more counts support the clone carrying this T cell receptor beta chain. This CDR3 has 15 residues. Germline CDR1 SNHLY, CDR2 FYNNEI. J gave up 12 bases and V 6 bases, and 13 bases lay outside the gene matches. This specimen belongs to a study of blood T cell repertoires in COVID-19. Sequenced by immunoSEQ multiplex PCR; TCRdb stores in-frame clones only, minus some. The sample shows 250,000 or so clones, about 88% of them seen only once. The sample taken for sequencing was PBMCs or T cells enriched from blood (not recorded which). The origin of this receptor is a woman aged 50 to 60 who had been exposed to COVID-19. The chain is built from TRBV2 and TRBJ2-1; 11 nucleotides line up with TRBD2. The CDR3 reads CASRGSSGGPARQFF. DNA of the CDR3: TGTGCCAGCAGGGGATCTAGCGGGGGGCCCGCTCGGCAGTTCTTC.